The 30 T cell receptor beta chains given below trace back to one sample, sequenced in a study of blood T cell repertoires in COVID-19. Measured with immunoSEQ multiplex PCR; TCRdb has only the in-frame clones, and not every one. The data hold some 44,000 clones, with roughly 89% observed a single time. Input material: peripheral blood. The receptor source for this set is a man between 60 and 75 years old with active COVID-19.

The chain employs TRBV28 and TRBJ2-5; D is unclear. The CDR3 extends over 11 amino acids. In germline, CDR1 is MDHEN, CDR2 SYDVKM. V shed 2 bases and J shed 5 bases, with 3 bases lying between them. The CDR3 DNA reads TGTGCCAGCAGTTTACGGGAGACCCAGTACTTC. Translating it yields CASSLRETQYF.

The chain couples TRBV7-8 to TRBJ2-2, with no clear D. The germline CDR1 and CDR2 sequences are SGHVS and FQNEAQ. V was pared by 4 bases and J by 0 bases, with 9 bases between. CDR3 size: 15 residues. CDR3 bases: TGTGCCAGCAGCTCACTCGCCGCGAACACCGGGGAGCTGTTTTTT. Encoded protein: CASSSLAANTGELFF. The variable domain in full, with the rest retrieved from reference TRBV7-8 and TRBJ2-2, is GAGVSQSPRYKVAKRGQDVALRCDPISGHVSLFWYQQALGQGPEFLTYFQNEAQLDKSGLPSDRFFAERPEGSVSTLKIQRTQQEDSAVYLCASSSLAANTGELFFGEGSRLTVL.

CDR3 loop: CASSRDRVTTNEKLFF. CDR3 coding DNA: TGCGCCAGCAGTCGGGACAGGGTGACAACTAATGAAAAACTGTTTTTT. V gene TRBV4-1 combines with J gene TRBJ1-4; 9 bases map to TRBD1. Losses at the gene ends were 6 bases for V and 0 bases for J; bases not matched to a gene: 5. Germline V CDR1 and CDR2: MGHRA, YSYEKL. The CDR3 totals 16 residues.

The CDR3 sequence: CASSGGANTGELFF. The CDR3 region has the DNA TGTGCCAGTTCCGGGGGGGCGAACACCGGGGAGCTGTTTTTT. The V call is TRBV6-5, the J call TRBJ2-2; 8 bases agree with TRBD2. The trim removed 9 bases at V and 0 bases at J, leaving 3 bases unmatched. In germline, CDR1 is MNHEY, CDR2 SVGAGI. The CDR3 has 14 amino acids.

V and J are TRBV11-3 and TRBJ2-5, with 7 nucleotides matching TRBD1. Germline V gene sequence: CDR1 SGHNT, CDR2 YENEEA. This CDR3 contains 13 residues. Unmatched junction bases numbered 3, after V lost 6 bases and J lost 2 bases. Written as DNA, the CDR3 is TGTGCCAGCAGTGTGGGACAGCAAGAGACCCAGTACTTC. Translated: CASSVGQQETQYF.

The CDR3 region has the DNA TGTGCCAGCAGCTTAATCCCGACTAGCGGGTCAGAGACCCAGTACTTC. It encodes CASSLIPTSGSETQYF. The chain uses TRBV7-3 and TRBJ2-5; 10 bases fit TRBD2. In germline, CDR1 is SGHTA, CDR2 FQGTGA. Trimming cost V 1 base and J 4 bases; bases outside gene matches: 6. The CDR3 contains 16 residues.

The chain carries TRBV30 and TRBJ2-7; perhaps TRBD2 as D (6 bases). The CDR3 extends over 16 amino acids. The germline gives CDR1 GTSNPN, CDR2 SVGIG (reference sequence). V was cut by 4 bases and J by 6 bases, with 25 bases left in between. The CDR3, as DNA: TGTGCCTGGACTCCCGGAGGGAGGCTAGCCGTGGGCGAGCAGTACTTC. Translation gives CAWTPGGRLAVGEQYF.

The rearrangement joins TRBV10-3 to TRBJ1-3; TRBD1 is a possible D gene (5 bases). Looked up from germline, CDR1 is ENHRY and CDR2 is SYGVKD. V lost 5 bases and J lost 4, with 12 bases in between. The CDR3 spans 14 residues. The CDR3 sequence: CAISSDRIGNTIYF. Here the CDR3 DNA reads TGTGCCATCAGTTCCGACAGAATCGGAAACACCATATATTTT.

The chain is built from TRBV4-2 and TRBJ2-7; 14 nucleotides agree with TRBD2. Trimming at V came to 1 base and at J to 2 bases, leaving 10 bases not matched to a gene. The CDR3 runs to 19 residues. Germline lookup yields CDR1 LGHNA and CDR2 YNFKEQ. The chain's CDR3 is CASSQGLGTSGSLAYEQYF. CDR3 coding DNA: TGTGCCAGCAGCCAAGGTTTGGGGACTAGCGGGAGCCTCGCCTACGAGCAGTACTTC.

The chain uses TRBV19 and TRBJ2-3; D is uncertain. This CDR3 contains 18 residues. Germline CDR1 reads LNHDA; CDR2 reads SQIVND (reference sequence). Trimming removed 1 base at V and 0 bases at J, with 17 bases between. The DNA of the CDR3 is TGTGCCAGTAGTATAGTGCGGATGTCCAGCACTAGCACAGATACGCAGTATTTT. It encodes CASSIVRMSSTSTDTQYF.

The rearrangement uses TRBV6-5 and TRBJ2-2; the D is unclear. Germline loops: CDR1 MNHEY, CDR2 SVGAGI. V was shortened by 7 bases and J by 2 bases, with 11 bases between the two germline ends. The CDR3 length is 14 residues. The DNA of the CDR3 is TGTGCCAGCACCTTGACAAGTAACACCGGGGAGCTGTTTTTT. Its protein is CASTLTSNTGELFF.

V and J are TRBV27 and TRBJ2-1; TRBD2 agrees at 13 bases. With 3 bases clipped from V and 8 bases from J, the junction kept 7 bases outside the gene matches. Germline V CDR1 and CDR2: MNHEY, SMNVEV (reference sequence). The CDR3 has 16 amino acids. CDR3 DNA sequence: TGTGCCAGCAGTTTTCCCGGGACTAGCGGGATCCATGAGCAGTTCTTC. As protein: CASSFPGTSGIHEQFF.

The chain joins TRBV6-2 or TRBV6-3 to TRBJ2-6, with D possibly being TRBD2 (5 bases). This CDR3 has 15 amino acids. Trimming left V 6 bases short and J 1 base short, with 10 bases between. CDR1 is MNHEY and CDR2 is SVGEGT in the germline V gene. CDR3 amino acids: CASSDSGSGANVLTF. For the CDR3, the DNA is TGTGCCAGCAGCGACTCGGGGTCTGGGGCCAACGTCCTGACTTTC.

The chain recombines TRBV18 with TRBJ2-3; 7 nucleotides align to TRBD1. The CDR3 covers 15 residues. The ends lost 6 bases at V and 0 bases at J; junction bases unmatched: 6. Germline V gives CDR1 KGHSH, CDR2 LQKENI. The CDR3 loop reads CASSPTGVSTDTQYF. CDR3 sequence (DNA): TGTGCCAGCTCCCCCACAGGGGTAAGCACAGATACGCAGTATTTT.

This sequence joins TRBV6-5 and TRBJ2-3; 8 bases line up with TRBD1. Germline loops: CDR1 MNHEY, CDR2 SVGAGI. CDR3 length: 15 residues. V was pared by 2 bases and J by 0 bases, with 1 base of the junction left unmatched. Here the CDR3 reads CASSYDRGSTDTQYF. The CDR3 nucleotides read TGTGCCAGCAGTTACGACAGGGGAAGCACAGATACGCAGTATTTT.

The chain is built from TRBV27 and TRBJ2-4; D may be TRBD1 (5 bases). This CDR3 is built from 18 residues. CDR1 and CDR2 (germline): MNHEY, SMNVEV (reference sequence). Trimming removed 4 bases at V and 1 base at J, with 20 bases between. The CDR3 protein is CASSSPGNTDRAKNIQYF. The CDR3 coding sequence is TGTGCCAGCAGTTCTCCAGGGAATACCGACCGGGCCAAAAACATTCAGTACTTC.

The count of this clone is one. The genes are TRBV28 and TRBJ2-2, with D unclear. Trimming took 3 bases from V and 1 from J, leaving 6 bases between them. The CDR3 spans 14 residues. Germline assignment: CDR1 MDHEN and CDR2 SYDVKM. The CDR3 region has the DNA TGTGCCAGCAGTTTTGGGCGGAACACCGGGGAGCTGTTTTTT. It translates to CASSFGRNTGELFF.

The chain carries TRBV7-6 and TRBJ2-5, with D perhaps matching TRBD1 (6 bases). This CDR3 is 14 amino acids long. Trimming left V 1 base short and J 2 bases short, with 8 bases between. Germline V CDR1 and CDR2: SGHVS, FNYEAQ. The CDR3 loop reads CASSLVGGQETQYF. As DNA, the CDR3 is TGTGCCAGCAGCTTAGTAGGGGGTCAAGAGACCCAGTACTTC.

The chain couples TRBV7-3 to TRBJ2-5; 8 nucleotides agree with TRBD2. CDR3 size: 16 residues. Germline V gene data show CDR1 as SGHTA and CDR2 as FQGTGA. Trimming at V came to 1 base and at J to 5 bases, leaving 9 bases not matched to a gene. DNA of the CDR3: TGTGCCAGCAGCTTAAATTCAGCGGGGGCCGGTGAGACCCAGTACTTC. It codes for CASSLNSAGAGETQYF.

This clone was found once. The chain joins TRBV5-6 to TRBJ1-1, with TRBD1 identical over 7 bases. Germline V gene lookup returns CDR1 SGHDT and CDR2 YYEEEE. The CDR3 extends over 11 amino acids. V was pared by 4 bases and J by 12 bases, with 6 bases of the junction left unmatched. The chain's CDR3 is CASSRDSSTFF. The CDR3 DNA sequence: TGTGCCAGCAGCCGGGACAGCTCGACTTTCTTT.

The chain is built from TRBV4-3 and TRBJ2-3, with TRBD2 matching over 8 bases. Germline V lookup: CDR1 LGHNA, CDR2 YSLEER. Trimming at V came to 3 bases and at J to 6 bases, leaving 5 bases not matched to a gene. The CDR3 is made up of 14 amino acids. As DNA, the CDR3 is TGCGCCAGCAGCCAGATAGCGGGGCGGGATACGCAGTATTTT. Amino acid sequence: CASSQIAGRDTQYF.

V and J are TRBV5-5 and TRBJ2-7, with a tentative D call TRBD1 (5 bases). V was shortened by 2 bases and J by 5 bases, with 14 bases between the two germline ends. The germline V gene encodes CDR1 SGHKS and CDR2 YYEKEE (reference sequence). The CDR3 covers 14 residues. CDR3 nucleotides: TGTGCCAGCAGCTTAGGTCAGGGTAGTGACGAGCAGTACTTC. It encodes CASSLGQGSDEQYF.

The CDR3 sequence: CASSGIPGQTQQETQYF. The CDR3 nucleotides are TGCGCCAGCAGCGGAATCCCGGGACAGACACAACAAGAGACCCAGTACTTC. This chain links TRBV5-1 with TRBJ2-5, with 7 bases matching TRBD1. This CDR3 region has 17 residues. V was clipped by 4 bases and J by 2 bases; unmatched bases: 14. Germline CDR1 SGHRS, CDR2 YFSETQ. The whole variable domain, remainder taken from reference TRBV5-1 and TRBJ2-5, is KAGVTQTPRYLIKTRGQQVTLSCSPISGHRSVSWYQQTPGQGLQFLFEYFSETQRNKGNFPGRFSGRQFSNSRSEMNVSTLELGDSALYLCASSGIPGQTQQETQYFGPGTRLLVL.

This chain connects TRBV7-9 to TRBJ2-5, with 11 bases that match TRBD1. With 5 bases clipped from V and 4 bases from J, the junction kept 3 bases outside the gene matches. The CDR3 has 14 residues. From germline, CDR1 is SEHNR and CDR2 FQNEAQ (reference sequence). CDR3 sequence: CASSKGQGVETQYF. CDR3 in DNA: TGTGCCAGCAGCAAGGGACAGGGGGTAGAGACCCAGTACTTC.

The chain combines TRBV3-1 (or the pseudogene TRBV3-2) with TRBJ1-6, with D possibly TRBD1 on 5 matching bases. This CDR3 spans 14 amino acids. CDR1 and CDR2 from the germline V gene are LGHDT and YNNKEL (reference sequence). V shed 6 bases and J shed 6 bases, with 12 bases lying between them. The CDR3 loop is CASSPARVNSPLHF. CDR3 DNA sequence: TGTGCCAGCAGTCCCGCCAGGGTTAATTCACCCCTCCACTTT.

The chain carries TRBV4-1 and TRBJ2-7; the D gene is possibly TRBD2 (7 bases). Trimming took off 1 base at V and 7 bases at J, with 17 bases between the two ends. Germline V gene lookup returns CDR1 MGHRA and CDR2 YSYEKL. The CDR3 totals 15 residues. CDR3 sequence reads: CASSQVLRGRGEQYF. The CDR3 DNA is TGCGCCAGCAGCCAAGTTCTGAGGGGGAGGGGTGAGCAGTACTTC.

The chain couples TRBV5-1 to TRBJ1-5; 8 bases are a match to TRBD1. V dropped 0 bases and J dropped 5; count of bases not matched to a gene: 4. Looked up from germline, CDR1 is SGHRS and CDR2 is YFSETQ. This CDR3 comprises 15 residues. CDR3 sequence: CASSLEPGGDQPQHF. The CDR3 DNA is TGCGCCAGCAGCTTGGAGCCAGGGGGCGATCAGCCCCAGCATTTT. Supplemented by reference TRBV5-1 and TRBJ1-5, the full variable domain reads KAGVTQTPRYLIKTRGQQVTLSCSPISGHRSVSWYQQTPGQGLQFLFEYFSETQRNKGNFPGRFSGRQFSNSRSEMNVSTLELGDSALYLCASSLEPGGDQPQHFGDGTRLSIL.

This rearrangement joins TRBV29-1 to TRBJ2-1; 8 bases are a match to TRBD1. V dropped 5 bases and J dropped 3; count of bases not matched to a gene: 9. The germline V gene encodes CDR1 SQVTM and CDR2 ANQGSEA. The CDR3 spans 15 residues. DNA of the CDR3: TGCAGCGTTCCTGCAGGGGGCAGGTTCTACAATGAGCAGTTCTTC. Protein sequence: CSVPAGGRFYNEQFF.

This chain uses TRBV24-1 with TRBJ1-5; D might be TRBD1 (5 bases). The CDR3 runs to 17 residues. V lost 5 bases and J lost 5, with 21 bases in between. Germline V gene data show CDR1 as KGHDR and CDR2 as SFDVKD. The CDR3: CATSVGREEGHYQPQHF. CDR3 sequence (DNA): TGTGCCACCAGTGTCGGCCGAGAGGAAGGACATTATCAGCCCCAGCATTTT.

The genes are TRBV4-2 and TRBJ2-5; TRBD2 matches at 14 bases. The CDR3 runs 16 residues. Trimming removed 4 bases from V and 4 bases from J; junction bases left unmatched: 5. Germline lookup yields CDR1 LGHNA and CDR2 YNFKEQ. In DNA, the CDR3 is TGTGCCAGCAGCCCACGACTAGCGGGGGGGCCAGAGACCCAGTACTTC. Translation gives CASSPRLAGGPETQYF.